These 5 T cell receptor beta chains originate from one sample sequenced in a study of response to subunit inactivated influenza vaccine. TCRdb reprocessed the RT-PCR reads via MiXCR and lists one record per CDR3 protein. The sample includes 150,000 to 200,000 distinct CDR3 sequences, roughly 12% of them seen just once. These records were also assigned to another study, of T cells expressing NK-cell markers. In that study: Template switching by 5'RACE with UMIs generated the TCR beta cDNA.

Material: CD8+ T cells sorted from PBMCs, obtained less than 13 days after vaccination. All receptors derive from a man aged 45-60 years who received an inactivated influenza vaccine.

In nucleotides, the CDR3 is TGTGCCAGCAGTTACGTACGGGACAGGGATCAGCCCCAGCATTTT. It codes for CASSYVRDRDQPQHF. This chain joins TRBV27 and TRBJ1-5, with TRBD1 matching over 9 bases. V lost 4 bases, J lost 5 bases, and 6 bases stayed unmatched. The CDR3 runs to 15 residues. Germline assignment: CDR1 MNHEY and CDR2 SMNVEV (reference sequence).

This clonotype has only a few counts. J is TRBJ2-2 and V is TRBV6-2 or TRBV6-3, with D hard to call. Germline V gene data show CDR1 as MNHEY and CDR2 as SVGEGT. Deletions cut 6 bases from V and 0 bases from J, with 11 bases between. This CDR3 spans 15 amino acids. The CDR3 DNA is TGTGCCAGCAGCCTCACGAACTCGAACACCGGGGAGCTGTTTTTT. Its translation: CASSLTNSNTGELFF.

This clonotype was counted between two and nine times. The chain carries TRBV7-9 and TRBJ2-7; D may be TRBD1 (5 bases). The CDR3 consists of 14 residues. CDR1 and CDR2 (germline): SEHNR, FQNEAQ (reference sequence). V was trimmed by 8 bases and J by 0 bases, leaving 14 bases between them. The CDR3 coding sequence is TGTGCCAGCGGGGTTGGGGCCCTCTCCTACGAGCAGTACTTC. Its protein product is CASGVGALSYEQYF. The full variable domain, completed using reference TRBV7-9 and TRBJ2-7, is DTGVSQNPRHKITKRGQNVTFRCDPISEHNRLYWYRQTLGQGPEFLTYFQNEAQLEKSRLLSDRFSAERPKGSFSTLEIQRTEQGDSAMYLCASGVGALSYEQYFGPGTRLTVT.

This clonotype was picked up a small number of times. The chain has TRBV4-3 and TRBJ1-1, with a weak D call TRBD1 (6 bases). Germline V gene sequence: CDR1 LGHNA, CDR2 YSLEER. V lost 1 base, J lost 6 bases, and 9 bases lay in between. The CDR3 runs to 13 residues. CDR3: CASSQGRGSEAFF. The CDR3, as DNA: TGCGCCAGCAGCCAAGGCAGGGGATCTGAAGCTTTCTTT.

This clonotype was detected a few times. The V and J genes are TRBV6-2 or TRBV6-3 and TRBJ2-3; D is perhaps TRBD1 (5 bases). This CDR3 contains 13 residues. V was trimmed by 7 bases and J by 3 bases, leaving 11 bases between them. From germline, CDR1 is MNHEY and CDR2 SVGEGT. The DNA for the CDR3 is TGTGCCAGCAACCTCTACAGGACAGATACGCAGTATTTT. It is translated as CASNLYRTDTQYF.